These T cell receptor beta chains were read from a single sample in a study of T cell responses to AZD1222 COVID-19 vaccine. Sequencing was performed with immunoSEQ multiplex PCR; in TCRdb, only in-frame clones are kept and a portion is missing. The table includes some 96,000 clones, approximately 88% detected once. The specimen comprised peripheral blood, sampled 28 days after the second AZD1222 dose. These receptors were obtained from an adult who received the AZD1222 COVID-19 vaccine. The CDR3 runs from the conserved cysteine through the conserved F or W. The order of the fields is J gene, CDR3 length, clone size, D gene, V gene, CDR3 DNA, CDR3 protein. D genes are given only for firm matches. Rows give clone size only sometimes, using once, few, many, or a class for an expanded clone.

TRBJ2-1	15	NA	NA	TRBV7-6	TGTGCCAGCAGCTTACGGCAGCGGGTCGGCAATGAGCAGTTCTTC	CASSLRQRVGNEQFF
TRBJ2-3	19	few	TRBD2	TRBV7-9	TGTGCCAGCAGCTTGGGACTAGCGGGGGGCGCGACTAGCACAGATACGCAGTATTTT	CASSLGLAGGATSTDTQYF
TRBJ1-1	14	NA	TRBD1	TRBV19	TGTGCCAGTAGTGCCCTACAGGGGTACACTGAAGCTTTCTTT	CASSALQGYTEAFF
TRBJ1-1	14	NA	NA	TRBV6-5	TGTGCCAGCAGTTACTCCGGGAGTGACACTGAAGCTTTCTTT	CASSYSGSDTEAFF
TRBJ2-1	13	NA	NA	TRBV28	TGTGCCAGCAGTCCCTTACAGGGTAGTGAGCAGTTCTTC	CASSPLQGSEQFF
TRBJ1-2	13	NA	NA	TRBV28	TGTGCCAGCAGTGGGGGAGGGGGCTATGGCTACACCTTC	CASSGGGGYGYTF
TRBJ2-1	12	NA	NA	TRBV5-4	TGTGCCAGCAGCTTGGTTCAGAATGAGCAGTTCTTC	CASSLVQNEQFF
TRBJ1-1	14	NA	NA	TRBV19	TGTGCCAGTAGTGCTGGACAGATGAACACTGAAGCTTTCTTT	CASSAGQMNTEAFF
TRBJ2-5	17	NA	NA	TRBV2	TGTGCCAGCAGTGTAGGACTAACTTGGGCCAATAAAGAGACCCAGTACTTC	CASSVGLTWANKETQYF
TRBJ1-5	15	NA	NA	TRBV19	TGTGCCAGTAGCATCCAAGGGGCGGACAATCAGCCCCAGCATTTT	CASSIQGADNQPQHF
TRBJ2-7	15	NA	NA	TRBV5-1	TGCGCCAGCAGCTTGGAGTCCGATGGCTCTGGCGAGCAGTACTTC	CASSLESDGSGEQYF
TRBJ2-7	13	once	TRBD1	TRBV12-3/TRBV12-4	TGTGCCAGCACCCAAGGGGGCACCTACGAGCAGTACTTC	CASTQGGTYEQYF
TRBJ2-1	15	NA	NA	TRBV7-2	TGTGCCAGCAGCCCCGGGGGAGGTTGGAACAATGAGCAGTTCTTC	CASSPGGGWNNEQFF
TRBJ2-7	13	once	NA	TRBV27	TGTGCCAGCAGTGACGGCGGGGTACTCGAGCAGTACTTC	CASSDGGVLEQYF
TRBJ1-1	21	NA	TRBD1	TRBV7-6	TGTGCCAGCAGCCGCAGACTTGGACAGGGGCTGAGGCCTGCAACTGACACTGAAGCTTTCTTT	CASSRRLGQGLRPATDTEAFF
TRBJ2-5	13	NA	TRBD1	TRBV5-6	TGTGCCAGCAGCTTAGACAGGGAAGAGACCCAGTACTTC	CASSLDREETQYF
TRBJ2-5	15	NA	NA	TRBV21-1	TGTGCCAGCAGCATCGGCACCTACCCAAGACAGACCCAGTACTTC	CASSIGTYPRQTQYF
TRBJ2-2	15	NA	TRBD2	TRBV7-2	TGTGCCAGCAGCACGACTAGCGGGAACACCGGGGAGCTGTTTTTT	CASSTTSGNTGELFF
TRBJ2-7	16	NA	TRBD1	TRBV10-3	TGTGCCATCAGTGAGTCCAGGACAGGGGGGTCCTACGAGCAGTACTTC	CAISESRTGGSYEQYF
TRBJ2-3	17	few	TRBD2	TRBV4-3	TGCGCCAGCAGCCAAGGGACTAGCAGATGGGGGACAGATACGCAGTATTTT	CASSQGTSRWGTDTQYF
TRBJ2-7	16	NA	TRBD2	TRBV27	TGTGCCAGCAGATCCTTAGCGGGAGGGCCTGAGTACGAGCAGTACTTC	CASRSLAGGPEYEQYF
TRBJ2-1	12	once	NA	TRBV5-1	TGCGCCAGCAGCGACACGTTCAATGAGCAGTTCTTC	CASSDTFNEQFF
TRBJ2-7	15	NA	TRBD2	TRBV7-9	TGTGCCAGCAGCTCGACCGGGCCTAGCGGCTACGAGCAGTACTTC	CASSSTGPSGYEQYF
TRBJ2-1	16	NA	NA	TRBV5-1	TGCGCCAGCAGCTCCGCAGTTCCGAGAGGCTCCAATGAGCAGTTCTTC	CASSSAVPRGSNEQFF
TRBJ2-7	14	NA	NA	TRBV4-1	TGCGCCAGCAGCCGAGAAGACGGAGCCGGAGCCCCCCTCTTC	CASSREDGAGAPLF
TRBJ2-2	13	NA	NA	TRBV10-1	TGCGCCAGCAGTGATTATTGGGCCGGGGAGCTGTTTTTT	CASSDYWAGELFF
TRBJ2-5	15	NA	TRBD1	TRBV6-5	TGTGCCAGCAGCCGATACCGGGACAGACAAGAGACCCAGTACTTC	CASSRYRDRQETQYF
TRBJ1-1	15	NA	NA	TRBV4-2	TGTGCCAGCAGCCAAGAGAGTTATGTGAACACTGAAGCTTTCTTT	CASSQESYVNTEAFF
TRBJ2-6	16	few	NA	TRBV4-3	TGCGCCAGCAGCCAAGATGGTCACTCTGGGGCCAACGTCCTGACTTTC	CASSQDGHSGANVLTF
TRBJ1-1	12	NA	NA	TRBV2	TGTGCCAGCAGTGTGGAGGGCACTGAAGCTTTCTTT	CASSVEGTEAFF
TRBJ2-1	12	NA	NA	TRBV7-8	TGTGCCAGCAGCTTCGGATACAATGAGCAGTTCTTC	CASSFGYNEQFF
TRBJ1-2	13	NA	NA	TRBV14	TGTGCCAGCAGCCCGGACACGAACTATGGCTACACCTTC	CASSPDTNYGYTF
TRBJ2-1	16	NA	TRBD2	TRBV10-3	TGTGCCATCAATGGCGGGGAGGGAGCGTCCTACAATGAGCAGTTCTTC	CAINGGEGASYNEQFF